The next 22 T cell receptor beta chains were all read from a single sample in a study of T cells in Graves' hyperthyroidism and ophthalmopathy. RNA transcripts yielded amplified TCR beta CDR3 regions. The HTBI primer set drove a first-round RT-PCR of the TCR CDR3. Each CDR3 protein is one row after TCRdb ran MiXCR on the multiplex PCR reads. The repertoire consists of over 700,000 distinct CDR3 sequences, with roughly a sixth occurring once and the leading ten covering approximately 16%. Sequencing used blood. These receptors came from a woman in her fifties or sixties with Graves' hyperthyroidism that later progressed to Graves' ophthalmopathy.

This clonotype was counted many times. The genes are TRBV30 and TRBJ1-1; D uncertain. Germline lookup yields CDR1 GTSNPN and CDR2 SVGIG (reference sequence). V was pared by 0 bases and J by 7 bases, with 9 bases between. The CDR3 covers 12 residues. CDR3: CAWSVGAGEAFF. CDR3 DNA sequence: TGTGCCTGGAGTGTAGGCGCCGGTGAAGCTTTCTTT.

The V gene is TRBV6-5, the J gene TRBJ2-3; TRBD2 matches 10 bases. The germline V gene has CDR1 MNHEY and CDR2 SVGAGI. The V segment lost 1 base and the J segment 0 bases; nucleotides outside the gene matches: 4. The CDR3 spans 17 residues. The CDR3 protein is CASSYLTSGSSTDTQYF. CDR3 in DNA: TGTGCCAGCAGTTACTTGACTAGCGGGTCTAGCACAGATACGCAGTATTTT.

This clonotype was seen a handful of times. The chain carries TRBV5-8 and TRBJ1-6; D remains unclear. In germline, CDR1 is SGHTS, CDR2 YDEGEE. This CDR3 spans 16 amino acids. The V and J ends lost 4 bases and 3 bases respectively, with 14 bases between them. The CDR3 region has the DNA TGTGCCAGCAGCGACACGCTTGGGAACTATAATTCACCCCTCCACTTT. This gives the protein CASSDTLGNYNSPLHF. The whole variable domain, filled in from reference TRBV5-8 and TRBJ1-6, reads EAGVTQSPTHLIKTRGQQATLRCSPISGHTSVYWYQQALGLGLQFLLWYDEGEERNRGNFPPRFSGRQFPNYSSELNVNALELEDSALYLCASSDTLGNYNSPLHFGNGTRLTVT.

This clonotype appeared many times. The V gene is TRBV18, the J gene TRBJ1-2; D remains ambiguous. The CDR3 covers 13 residues. Germline V gene data show CDR1 as KGHSH and CDR2 as LQKENI. Trimming stripped 5 bases from V and 3 bases from J, with 10 bases between. The CDR3 reads CASSSNPDYGYTF. Here the CDR3 DNA reads TGTGCCAGCTCATCCAATCCAGACTATGGCTACACCTTC.

This chain connects TRBV6-5 to TRBJ2-1; D is possibly TRBD1 or TRBD2 (6 bases each). CDR1 and CDR2 from the germline V gene are MNHEY and SVGAGI. CDR3 length: 17 residues. With 1 base removed from V and 10 bases from J, the gap between germline ends came to 23 bases. For the CDR3, the DNA is TGTGCCAGCAGTTACTATGACGGGGGCTCGGGGTTGACAGAGCAGTTCTTC. Translated: CASSYYDGGSGLTEQFF.

The chain has TRBV19 and TRBJ2-1; 7 positions match TRBD2. With 5 bases clipped from V and 4 bases from J, the junction kept 8 bases outside the gene matches. The CDR3 length is 15 residues. Per the germline V gene, CDR1 is LNHDA and CDR2 is SQIVND (reference sequence). The CDR3, as DNA: TGTGCCAGTAGTTCCCAGCGGGGAAATTACAATGAGCAGTTCTTC. As protein: CASSSQRGNYNEQFF.

This clonotype was seen repeatedly, ten times or more. This rearrangement joins TRBV11-2 to TRBJ2-1; tentative D call: TRBD2 (6 bases). The germline V gene encodes CDR1 SGHAT and CDR2 FQNNGV. There are 15 residues in the CDR3. The V gene lost 8 bases and the J gene lost 5 bases, with 19 bases spanning the gap. The CDR3 sequence: CASLWGDFLNNEQFF. CDR3 in DNA: TGTGCCAGCCTCTGGGGGGACTTCCTAAACAATGAGCAGTTCTTC.

This clonotype was seen only a few times. A clone one base away is much larger, so this may be a read error. The chain uses TRBV13 and TRBJ2-7; D is undetermined. The CDR3 runs 11 residues. With 3 bases removed from V and 4 bases from J, the gap between germline ends came to 4 bases. The V gene's germline CDR1 is PRHDT and CDR2 FYEKMQ (reference sequence). CDR3 region: CASSFPYEQYF. CDR3 nucleotides: TGTGCCAGCAGCTTCCCGTACGAGCAGTACTTC.

This clonotype was detected a few times. The V call is TRBV6-1, the J call TRBJ2-2; no reliable D call. The CDR3 is made up of 13 amino acids. Trimming cost V 6 bases and J 6 bases, with 11 bases left between them. Germline loops: CDR1 MNHNS, CDR2 SASEGT. Here the CDR3 DNA reads TGTGCCAGCAGGAAGGTCAGGCCCGGGGAGCTGTTTTTT. This encodes CASRKVRPGELFF.

The V and J genes are TRBV6-2 or TRBV6-3 and TRBJ2-6; D unresolved. CDR1 and CDR2 (germline): MNHEY, SVGEGT. The CDR3 extends over 17 amino acids. The germline V and J ends were trimmed by 2 bases and 0 bases, with 11 bases remaining between them. The CDR3 bases are TGTGCCAGCAGTTACCCGAGACGGATCTCTGGGGCCAACGTCCTGACTTTC. Translating it yields CASSYPRRISGANVLTF.

In its sample, this clonotype was seen many times. The chain combines TRBV6-2 or TRBV6-3 with TRBJ2-5; D gene unclear. This CDR3 region has 12 residues. Per germline, CDR1 MNHEY and CDR2 SVGEGT. Trimming removed 4 bases at V and 1 base at J, with 4 bases between. The DNA of the CDR3 is TGTGCCAGCAGTTTCCTCCAAGAGACCCAGTACTTC. Encoded protein: CASSFLQETQYF.

This clonotype appeared many times. This chain links TRBV2 with TRBJ1-2; 9 bases are a match to TRBD1. Losses at the gene ends were 2 bases for V and 3 bases for J; bases not matched to a gene: 7. Germline V gives CDR1 SNHLY, CDR2 FYNNEI. The CDR3 length is 16 residues. CDR3 nucleotide sequence: TGTGCCAGCAGTGAACTCCGGGACAGGGAGGACTATGGCTACACCTTC. As protein: CASSELRDREDYGYTF.

The chain uses TRBV19 and TRBJ1-6; 9 positions match TRBD1. V shed 8 bases and J 9 bases; nucleotides not matched to a gene: 5. Germline CDR1 is LNHDA and CDR2 is SQIVND (reference sequence). The CDR3 runs to 13 residues. CDR3 DNA sequence: TGTGCCAGTGCGGGACAGGGTATTTCACCCCTCCACTTT. This sequence encodes CASAGQGISPLHF.

This clonotype was seen ten or more times. The chain couples TRBV11-2 to TRBJ1-5; D remains ambiguous. V was trimmed by 0 bases and J by 2 bases, leaving 8 bases between them. The CDR3 is 15 amino acids. The germline gives CDR1 SGHAT, CDR2 FQNNGV. The CDR3 nucleotides are TGTGCCAGCAGCTTAGATCGGCGCGGCAATCAGCCCCAGCATTTT. Protein: CASSLDRRGNQPQHF.

This clonotype was detected only a few times. The chain carries TRBV15 and TRBJ1-1; 9 bases match TRBD1. The CDR3 consists of 15 residues. The V gene's germline CDR1 is LNHNV and CDR2 YYDKDF (reference sequence). V was pared by 1 base and J by 1 base, with 1 base of the junction left unmatched. The CDR3 spells CATSRGQGENTEAFF. Here the CDR3 DNA reads TGTGCCACCAGCAGAGGACAGGGGGAGAACACTGAAGCTTTCTTT.

In this sample, this clonotype turned up a few times. The rearrangement links TRBV19 to TRBJ2-3; TRBD2 matches at 11 bases. Trimming took 6 bases from V and 1 from J; bases not matched to a gene: 9. The germline CDR1 and CDR2 sequences are LNHDA and SQIVND (reference sequence). The CDR3 covers 17 residues. CDR3 in DNA: TGTGCCAGTAGGCCAGTCGGACTAGCGGGCCGCACAGATACGCAGTATTTT. Translated: CASRPVGLAGRTDTQYF.

This clonotype was observed a few times. The gene calls are TRBV2 and TRBJ1-2; 8 nucleotides align to TRBD1. The CDR3 is 16 residues long. Germline assignment: CDR1 SNHLY and CDR2 FYNNEI. The J segment lost 3 bases and the V segment lost 7 bases, leaving 13 bases of the junction unmatched. In nucleotides, the CDR3 is TGTGCCAGCACTGACCCCGGACAGGGAAGGGACTATGGCTACACCTTC. Protein sequence: CASTDPGQGRDYGYTF. Complete variable domain (other parts from reference TRBV2 and TRBJ1-2): EPEVTQTPSHQVTQMGQEVILRCVPISNHLYFYWYRQILGQKVEFLVSFYNNEISEKSEIFDDQFSVERPDGSNFTLKIRSTKLEDSAMYFCASTDPGQGRDYGYTFGSGTRLTVV.

In its sample, this clonotype was seen a few times. This rearrangement joins TRBV5-6 to TRBJ2-1, with D possibly TRBD1 on 8 matching bases. This CDR3 comprises 16 residues. The germline CDR1 and CDR2 sequences are SGHDT and YYEEEE. Trimming left V 4 bases short and J 9 bases short, with 23 bases between. The CDR3 DNA reads as TGTGCCAGCAGCCCGGGCACAGGGGGGGGCTATGTTGAGCAGTTCTTC. Amino acid sequence: CASSPGTGGGYVEQFF.

This clonotype was observed many times. The chain couples TRBV5-1 to TRBJ1-1; a possible D gene is TRBD1 (5 bases). The CDR3 is 13 residues long. Trimming cost V 0 bases and J 5 bases, with 8 bases left between them. Germline V gene sequence: CDR1 SGHRS, CDR2 YFSETQ. Here the CDR3 reads CASSLDGGTEAFF. CDR3 nucleotide sequence: TGCGCCAGCAGCTTGGACGGGGGGACTGAAGCTTTCTTT.

The chain uses TRBV29-1 and TRBJ2-3; no reliable D call. The V gene lost 5 bases and the J gene lost 2 bases, with 14 bases spanning the gap. The CDR3 totals 14 residues. CDR1 and CDR2 (germline): SQVTM, ANQGSEA. The CDR3 sequence: CSVPGWVYTDTQYF. CDR3 DNA sequence: TGCAGCGTTCCTGGGTGGGTCTACACAGATACGCAGTATTTT.

The chain couples TRBV6-5 to TRBJ1-2; 9 positions agree with TRBD1. The CDR3 spans 14 residues. V lost 0 bases to trimming and J lost 7 bases; unmatched junction nucleotides: 3. CDR1 and CDR2 from the germline V gene are MNHEY and SVGAGI. The chain's CDR3 is CASSYSGQGGGYTF. CDR3 nucleotides: TGTGCCAGCAGTTACTCGGGACAGGGTGGTGGCTACACCTTC.

The chain carries TRBV6-2 or TRBV6-3 and TRBJ1-5; no firm D call. Per the germline V gene, CDR1 is MNHEY and CDR2 is SVGEGT. V lost 6 bases and J lost 4, with 16 bases in between. CDR3 length: 15 residues. The chain's CDR3 is CASRDPGLQNQPQHF. The CDR3 DNA reads as TGTGCCAGCAGAGATCCCGGACTCCAAAATCAGCCCCAGCATTTT.